These 25 T cell receptor beta chains originate from one sample sequenced in a study of blood T cell repertoires in COVID-19. Generated by immunoSEQ multiplex PCR, the TCRdb table keeps only in-frame clones and is missing some. The table records more than 40,000 clones, roughly 89% of them present only once. Sequencing used peripheral blood. These receptors all come from a man older than 75 with acute or convalescent COVID-19.

This chain links TRBV6-5 with TRBJ1-1; D not certain. V was clipped by 7 bases and J by 2 bases, with 8 bases between them. The CDR3 is made up of 12 amino acids. In germline, CDR1 is MNHEY, CDR2 SVGAGI. As DNA, the CDR3 is TGTGCCAGCACACGGTTTAACACTGAAGCTTTCTTT. This gives the protein CASTRFNTEAFF.

V and J are TRBV5-4 and TRBJ1-2; D gene unclear. Per the germline V gene, CDR1 is SGHNT and CDR2 is YYREEE (reference sequence). The CDR3 consists of 14 residues. V shed 0 bases and J shed 6 bases, with 12 bases lying between them. CDR3 sequence (DNA): TGTGCCAGCAGCTTGGGTTCGGAACGGGATGGCTACACCTTC. As protein: CASSLGSERDGYTF. Complete variable domain (other parts from reference TRBV5-4 and TRBJ1-2): ETGVTQSPTHLIKTRGQQVTLRCSSQSGHNTVSWYQQALGQGPQFIFQYYREEENGRGNFPPRFSGLQFPNYSSELNVNALELDDSALYLCASSLGSERDGYTFGSGTRLTVV.

J is TRBJ1-6 and V is TRBV7-6, with D possibly being TRBD1 (6 bases). This CDR3 spans 19 amino acids. V lost 0 bases and J 0 bases, leaving 15 bases between the germline ends. Per the germline V gene, CDR1 is SGHVS and CDR2 is FNYEAQ. The CDR3 region is CASSLASRGGSSYNSPLHF. CDR3 in DNA: TGTGCCAGCAGCTTAGCATCGAGGGGGGGGAGCTCCTATAATTCACCCCTCCACTTT.

J is TRBJ1-6 and V is TRBV9; TRBD1 matches at 11 bases. The germline gives CDR1 SGDLS, CDR2 YYNGEE. CDR3 length: 15 amino acids. Germline trimming cut 4 bases from V and 10 bases from J; bases unmatched to any gene: 7. DNA for the CDR3: TGTGCCAGCAGCAAAAGGACAGGGGGCGACTCACCCCTCCACTTT. It specifies CASSKRTGGDSPLHF.

V gene TRBV15 combines with J gene TRBJ1-5; weak D call: TRBD1 (6 bases). CDR1 and CDR2 (germline): LNHNV, YYDKDF (reference sequence). The CDR3 sequence is 15 residues long. V was cut by 0 bases and J by 3 bases, with 9 bases left in between. CDR3 sequence: CATSRDRDTNQPQHF. CDR3 DNA sequence: TGTGCCACCAGCAGAGACAGGGACACCAATCAGCCCCAGCATTTT.

The chain combines TRBV6-1 with TRBJ1-6, with D perhaps TRBD1 (5 bases). This CDR3 has 15 residues. CDR1 MNHNS and CDR2 SASEGT come from the germline V gene. The V end was cut by 0 bases, the J end by 6 bases, with 9 bases between. DNA of the CDR3: TGTGCCAGCAGTGAAGCTCGGGGGTCTAATTCACCCCTCCACTTT. Amino acid sequence: CASSEARGSNSPLHF.

This clone was observed once. The genes are TRBV9 and TRBJ2-1; 9 bases are shared with TRBD1. The CDR3 has 15 residues. The V segment lost 0 bases and the J segment 6 bases; nucleotides outside the gene matches: 4. Per germline, CDR1 SGDLS and CDR2 YYNGEE. The CDR3 here is CASSVEQGASNEQFF. CDR3 nucleotides: TGTGCCAGCAGCGTAGAACAGGGGGCGAGCAATGAGCAGTTCTTC. The full variable domain, its missing parts supplied by reference TRBV9 and TRBJ2-1, is DSGVTQTPKHLITATGQRVTLRCSPRSGDLSVYWYQQSLDQGLQFLIQYYNGEERAKGNILERFSAQQFPDLHSELNLSSLELGDSALYFCASSVEQGASNEQFFGPGTRLTVL.

The chain carries TRBV20-1 and TRBJ2-5; D is unresolved. Germline CDR1 and CDR2: DFQATT and SNEGSKA (reference sequence). V was clipped by 3 bases and J by 4 bases, with 12 bases between them. The CDR3 runs 13 residues. The CDR3 here is CSASGLTRETQYF. The CDR3 DNA is TGCAGTGCTAGTGGCCTTACGCGAGAGACCCAGTACTTC.

The chain carries TRBV7-6 and TRBJ2-1; no clear D. The germline V and J ends were trimmed by 3 bases and 6 bases, with 18 bases remaining between them. Germline CDR1 is SGHVS and CDR2 is FNYEAQ. The CDR3 spans 16 residues. CDR3 residues: CASSFMTPGSGNEQFF. The DNA of the CDR3 is TGTGCCAGCAGCTTTATGACTCCCGGCTCGGGCAATGAGCAGTTCTTC.

This clone was counted once. This sequence joins TRBV27 and TRBJ2-7, with D perhaps TRBD1 (6 bases). Germline V gene lookup returns CDR1 MNHEY and CDR2 SMNVEV (reference sequence). There are 17 residues in the CDR3. Between the trimmed V and J ends, which lost 5 bases and 2 bases, there was a span of 22 bases. CDR3 sequence (DNA): TGTGCCAGCAGTCAAACCCCCACGGCAGGGGTTCCCTACGAGCAGTACTTC. As protein: CASSQTPTAGVPYEQYF.

The V and J genes are TRBV28 and TRBJ2-1, with D perhaps TRBD1 (6 bases). The CDR3 length is 14 residues. The germline CDR1 and CDR2 sequences are MDHEN and SYDVKM. The ends were cut back, 2 bases at V and 3 bases at J, with 8 bases in the middle. CDR3 in amino acids: CASSLKGGYNEQFF. DNA for the CDR3: TGTGCCAGCAGTTTAAAAGGGGGCTACAATGAGCAGTTCTTC.

The rearrangement links TRBV7-2 to TRBJ1-6, with a possible D match to TRBD1 (5 bases). There are 17 residues in the CDR3. Germline V gene data show CDR1 as SGHTA and CDR2 as FQGNSA. The ends were cut back, 0 bases at V and 6 bases at J, with 15 bases in the middle. CDR3 loop: CASSLATSWGVNSPLHF. The CDR3 nucleotides read TGTGCCAGCAGCTTAGCCACGTCATGGGGGGTTAATTCACCCCTCCACTTT.

The gene calls are TRBV15 and TRBJ1-1, with D possibly being TRBD1 (5 bases). V dropped 0 bases and J dropped 4 bases, with 18 bases sitting between them. The CDR3 length is 17 residues. Per the germline V gene, CDR1 is LNHNV and CDR2 is YYDKDF (reference sequence). The CDR3 reads CATSRERGRGELTEAFF. The CDR3 DNA is TGTGCCACCAGCAGAGAAAGGGGACGGGGGGAACTCACTGAAGCTTTCTTT.

V and J are TRBV5-1 and TRBJ2-7; TRBD2 matches at 11 bases. After removal of 6 bases from V and 3 bases from J, the junction contained 17 bases not matched to a gene. Germline V CDR1 and CDR2: SGHRS, YFSETQ. This CDR3 is built from 18 residues. The CDR3 bases are TGCGCCAGCACCCCTGGGACTAGCGGACTCCACCCTCTCTACGAGCAGTACTTC. Protein product: CASTPGTSGLHPLYEQYF.

This rearrangement joins TRBV19 to TRBJ1-6, with D perhaps matching TRBD1 (6 bases). The V and J ends lost 7 bases and 13 bases respectively, with 17 bases between them. The CDR3 loop spans 13 amino acids. Germline CDR1 reads LNHDA; CDR2 reads SQIVND (reference sequence). CDR3 region: CASTEQGGTPLHF. The CDR3 DNA reads TGTGCCAGTACTGAACAGGGCGGCACGCCCCTCCACTTT. The whole variable domain, filled in from reference TRBV19 and TRBJ1-6, reads DGGITQSPKYLFRKEGQNVTLSCEQNLNHDAMYWYRQDPGQGLRLIYYSQIVNDFQKGDIAEGYSVSREKKESFPLTVTSAQKNPTAFYLCASTEQGGTPLHFGNGTRLTVT.

The chain has TRBV27 and TRBJ1-2, with 9 bases fitting TRBD1. Trimming at V came to 5 bases and at J to 8 bases, leaving 15 bases not matched to a gene. Germline-derived CDR1 and CDR2 are MNHEY and SMNVEV (reference sequence). The CDR3 extends over 16 amino acids. The CDR3 DNA reads as TGTGCCAGCAGTATTACCGATTCACAGGGGGCGGGAGGCTACACCTTC. This gives the protein CASSITDSQGAGGYTF.

This clone was seen only a few times. This chain links TRBV23-1 with TRBJ1-5; D unresolved. TRBV23-1 counts as an open reading frame of uncertain function. Trimming cost V 4 bases and J 4 bases, with 17 bases left between them. This CDR3 contains 16 residues. The CDR3 spells CASSLLERFPNQPQHF. As DNA, the CDR3 is TGCGCCAGCAGTCTCCTAGAACGATTCCCTAATCAGCCCCAGCATTTT.

This sequence joins TRBV12-3 or TRBV12-4 and TRBJ1-6, with 7 bases aligning to TRBD1. The CDR3 contains 13 residues. Unmatched junction bases numbered 5, after V lost 5 bases and J lost 10 bases. The CDR3 nucleotides read TGTGCCAGCAGTGCCTACAGGGGATCACCCCTCCACTTT. Translating gives CASSAYRGSPLHF.

As to this clone: Germline is not matched at one junction end, which may reflect a read error. The chain recombines TRBV19 with TRBJ1-5; 8 bases are shared with TRBD1. The CDR3 is 12 residues long. Germline assignment: CDR1 LNHDA and CDR2 SQIVND (reference sequence). The CDR3 region has the DNA TGTGCCAGTACAGGGGGCAAACAGCCCCAGCATTTT. Translating gives CASTGGKQPQHF.

Concerning this clone itself: An end of the junction differs from the germline gene, which may be a read error. This chain joins TRBV12-3 or TRBV12-4 and TRBJ1-4, with D possibly being TRBD1 (5 bases). This CDR3 spans 11 amino acids. CDR3: CASNLGRDEFF. The CDR3 DNA follows: TGTGCCAGCAATTTAGGGCGGGACGAGTTTTTT.

J is TRBJ2-7 and V is TRBV5-1; 9 bases match TRBD2. J lost 9 bases, V lost 3 bases, and 19 bases had no gene match. CDR1 is SGHRS, CDR2 YFSETQ, per germline. This CDR3 region has 17 residues. CDR3 residues: CASSWTSTLAGDHMQYF. The CDR3, as DNA: TGCGCCAGCAGCTGGACGTCCACCTTAGCGGGGGACCATATGCAGTACTTC. Filled out from reference TRBV5-1 and TRBJ2-7, the complete variable domain reads KAGVTQTPRYLIKTRGQQVTLSCSPISGHRSVSWYQQTPGQGLQFLFEYFSETQRNKGNFPGRFSGRQFSNSRSEMNVSTLELGDSALYLCASSWTSTLAGDHMQYFGPGTRLTVT.

V usage is TRBV5-4 and J usage is TRBJ2-1, with TRBD2 identical over 7 bases. V was clipped by 0 bases and J by 6 bases; unmatched bases: 12. This CDR3 has 17 residues. From germline, CDR1 is SGHNT and CDR2 YYREEE (reference sequence). Written as DNA, the CDR3 is TGTGCCAGCAGCTTGGAAACCGGGCAGGGAGGGCCCAATGAGCAGTTCTTC. Amino acids: CASSLETGQGGPNEQFF.

The gene calls are TRBV6-6 and TRBJ2-3; D perhaps matches TRBD2 (7 bases). The germline V gene has CDR1 MNHNY and CDR2 SVGAGI (reference sequence). This CDR3 region has 13 residues. V lost 8 bases and J 6 bases, leaving 15 bases between the germline ends. CDR3 residues: CASGGAGGDTQYF. The CDR3 bases are TGTGCCAGCGGGGGGGCCGGCGGGGATACGCAGTATTTT.

J is TRBJ2-2 and V is TRBV19, with 8 bases fitting TRBD1. The CDR3 consists of 15 residues. Germline CDR1 and CDR2: LNHDA and SQIVND (reference sequence). The J segment lost 0 bases and the V segment lost 5 bases, leaving 2 bases of the junction unmatched. DNA of the CDR3: TGTGCCAGTAGTGTGGACAGGGCGAACACCGGGGAGCTGTTTTTT. This sequence encodes CASSVDRANTGELFF.

In DNA form, the CDR3 reads TGTGCCAGCAGACTGCAGGGTCCCACTGAAGCTTTCTTT. This codes for CASRLQGPTEAFF. This chain uses TRBV12-3 or TRBV12-4 with TRBJ1-1; D is perhaps TRBD1 (5 bases). Trimming shortened V by 6 bases and J by 4 bases, and 12 bases separated the two germline ends. The CDR3 is 13 residues long.